These 18 T cell receptor beta chains came from one sample sequenced in a study of blood T cell repertoires in COVID-19. The method was immunoSEQ multiplex PCR; TCRdb's version includes in-frame clones alone and lacks a portion of them. The table includes under 200,000 clones, about 80% detected once. The sample consisted of peripheral blood. The receptors stem from a man aged 25-40 years with active or convalescent COVID-19.

The rearrangement uses TRBV14 and TRBJ1-2; D is undetermined. This CDR3 has 13 residues. Germline-derived CDR1 and CDR2 are SGHDN and FVKESK. Trimming stripped 6 bases from V and 7 bases from J, with 15 bases between. The CDR3 spells CASSPRRGFGYTF. The CDR3 DNA follows: TGTGCCAGCAGTCCGCGTCGAGGGTTTGGCTACACCTTC.

V usage is TRBV3-1 (or the pseudogene TRBV3-2) and J usage is TRBJ2-3; D may be TRBD2 (6 bases). Trimming removed 4 bases from V and 9 bases from J, with 23 bases in between. Germline V lookup: CDR1 LGHDT, CDR2 YNNKEL (reference sequence). The length of the CDR3 is 16 residues. CDR3 nucleotide sequence: TGTGCCAGCAGCCCGCGGACAACCTCTCTAGGAGGGACGCAGTATTTT. The encoded protein is CASSPRTTSLGGTQYF.

This clone occurred a few times. The gene calls are TRBV3-1 (or the pseudogene TRBV3-2) and TRBJ1-5, with D unclear. Trimming took 2 bases from V and 5 from J, leaving 10 bases between them. There are 14 residues in the CDR3. Germline values: CDR1 LGHDT, CDR2 YNNKEL (reference sequence). In DNA, the CDR3 is TGTGCCAGCAGCCAAAGCGGGAATGATCAGCCCCAGCATTTT. It codes for CASSQSGNDQPQHF.

DNA for the CDR3: TGTGCCATCAGTGAGCTGGGGACTAGCGGGAGAGGGACAGATACGCAGTATTTT. Its translation: CAISELGTSGRGTDTQYF. The V call is TRBV10-3, the J call TRBJ2-3; TRBD2 aligns across 14 bases. The V segment lost 2 bases and the J segment 3 bases; nucleotides outside the gene matches: 7. Looked up from germline, CDR1 is ENHRY and CDR2 is SYGVKD. The CDR3 has 18 residues.

V and J are TRBV6-5 and TRBJ2-2; TRBD1 might be the D (6 bases). This CDR3 spans 16 amino acids. V shed 2 bases and J shed 6 bases, with 16 bases lying between them. The germline V gene encodes CDR1 MNHEY and CDR2 SVGAGI. The CDR3, as DNA: TGTGCCAGCAGTTACCGTCCAGGGGCGAATCCCGGGGAGCTGTTTTTT. This translates into CASSYRPGANPGELFF.

The chain combines TRBV6-1 with TRBJ1-2; 10 bases agree with TRBD1. Per the germline V gene, CDR1 is MNHNS and CDR2 is SASEGT. The V gene end was trimmed by 3 bases and the J gene end by 8 bases; junction bases not matched to a gene: 12. The CDR3 has 16 amino acids. CDR3 bases: TGTGCCAGCAGTGACCCTGAGACAGGGGGCCGTTTGGGCTACACCTTC. Amino acid sequence: CASSDPETGGRLGYTF.

The chain has TRBV7-9 and TRBJ2-2; D possibly corresponds to TRBD2 (6 bases). CDR1 SEHNR and CDR2 FQNEAQ come from the germline V gene (reference sequence). V shed 6 bases and J shed 6 bases, with 14 bases lying between them. CDR3 length: 14 amino acids. CDR3 DNA: TGTGCCAGCAGGTTCCTTGGAGGGGCCGGGGAGCTGTTTTTT. Translating it yields CASRFLGGAGELFF.

This chain uses TRBV5-8 with TRBJ2-1; 7 bases agree with TRBD2. Unmatched junction bases numbered 7, after V lost 4 bases and J lost 0 bases. The V gene's germline CDR1 is SGHTS and CDR2 YDEGEE. The CDR3 has 16 amino acids. CDR3 coding DNA: TGTGCCAGCAGCAAGCAGCGGGGCAGCTCCTACAATGAGCAGTTCTTC. Protein product: CASSKQRGSSYNEQFF.

Written as DNA, the CDR3 is TGTGCCATCAGTGAGTCGAAAGCAGGAAGCGGGGAGCTGTTTTTT. Protein sequence: CAISESKAGSGELFF. The chain employs TRBV10-3 and TRBJ2-2; D is undetermined. The CDR3 loop spans 15 amino acids. V lost 0 bases, J lost 7 bases, and 12 bases lay in between. The germline CDR1 and CDR2 sequences are ENHRY and SYGVKD.

In regard to this clone: Distinct nucleotide sequences in the sample also encode this CDR3. The chain has TRBV6-4 and TRBJ2-3, with TRBD2 identical over 11 bases. Germline CDR1 and CDR2: MRHNA and SNTAGT. V lost 6 bases and J lost 1; bases outside the gene matches: 3. This CDR3 is built from 15 residues. For the CDR3, the DNA is TGTGCCAGCAGCGAGGGACTAGCGGGCACAGATACGCAGTATTTT. It specifies CASSEGLAGTDTQYF.

J is TRBJ1-6 and V is TRBV6-4; TRBD1 is a possible D gene (6 bases). The V gene lost 2 bases and the J gene lost 6 bases, with 8 bases spanning the gap. Germline V gene data show CDR1 as MRHNA and CDR2 as SNTAGT. The CDR3 extends over 14 amino acids. This chain's CDR3 is CASSDTGTNSPLHF. The CDR3 bases are TGTGCCAGCAGTGACACAGGGACTAATTCACCCCTCCACTTT.

The chain couples TRBV7-9 to TRBJ1-1; a weak D match, TRBD1 (6 bases). The CDR3 sequence is 12 residues long. Germline V gives CDR1 SEHNR, CDR2 FQNEAQ (reference sequence). V shed 8 bases and J shed 5 bases, with 12 bases lying between them. CDR3 residues: CASLATGTEAFF. In nucleotides, the CDR3 is TGTGCCAGCTTGGCAACAGGGACTGAAGCTTTCTTT.

This chain connects TRBV6-5 to TRBJ1-6; the match to TRBD1 covers 8 bases. Germline V CDR1 and CDR2: MNHEY, SVGAGI. The CDR3 is 16 residues long. Germline trimming cut 2 bases from V and 5 bases from J; bases unmatched to any gene: 5. Here the CDR3 DNA reads TGTGCCAGCAGTTACGATGGCAGGGGGCATAATTCACCCCTCCACTTT. It translates to CASSYDGRGHNSPLHF.

V gene TRBV6-5 combines with J gene TRBJ1-5, with 8 positions matching TRBD1. Germline CDR1 MNHEY, CDR2 SVGAGI. The CDR3 runs 15 residues. After removal of 4 bases from V and 6 bases from J, the junction contained 8 bases not matched to a gene. The CDR3 nucleotides are TGTGCCAGCAGTTCAACGGACAGGGTCGGTCAGCCCCAGCATTTT. Protein: CASSSTDRVGQPQHF.

V gene TRBV30 combines with J gene TRBJ2-6, with TRBD1 matching 9 bases. Looked up from germline, CDR1 is GTSNPN and CDR2 is SVGIG (reference sequence). CDR3 size: 17 residues. The V and J ends lost 2 bases and 0 bases, in that order; junction bases with no gene match: 5. In DNA, the CDR3 is TGTGCCTGGAGTCGTTGGACAGGGGTCTCTGGGGCCAACGTCCTGACTTTC. Translating gives CAWSRWTGVSGANVLTF. Complete variable domain (other parts from reference TRBV30 and TRBJ2-6): SQTIHQWPATLVQPVGSPLSLECTVEGTSNPNLYWYRQAAGRGLQLLFYSVGIGQISSEVPQNLSASRPQDRQFILSSKKLLLSDSGFYLCAWSRWTGVSGANVLTFGAGSRLTVL.

The rearrangement joins TRBV10-1 to TRBJ1-4, with D uncertain. Trimming removed 6 bases at V and 3 bases at J, with 8 bases between. CDR1 WNHNN and CDR2 SYGVQD come from the germline V gene (reference sequence). The CDR3 consists of 13 residues. CDR3 residues: CASSEAANEKLFF. CDR3 nucleotides: TGCGCCAGCAGCGAGGCGGCTAATGAAAAACTGTTTTTT.

In the case of this clone: The identical CDR3 is also encoded by other nucleotide sequences in the sample. The rearrangement links TRBV7-9 to TRBJ1-4; the D is unclear. Germline V gene sequence: CDR1 SEHNR, CDR2 FQNEAQ (reference sequence). This CDR3 has 14 amino acids. The V end was cut by 4 bases, the J end by 4 bases, with 10 bases between. Here the CDR3 DNA reads TGTGCCAGCAGCTCCGGCGGCCTTAATGAAAAACTGTTTTTT. Protein product: CASSSGGLNEKLFF.

This sequence joins TRBV11-2 and TRBJ1-2; D is unresolved. Germline assignment: CDR1 SGHAT and CDR2 FQNNGV. The length of the CDR3 is 14 residues. Trimming shortened V by 0 bases and J by 7 bases, and 12 bases separated the two germline ends. CDR3 sequence: CASSLEPASGGYTF. The CDR3 DNA reads TGTGCCAGCAGCTTAGAGCCAGCGTCCGGTGGCTACACCTTC.